The clone carrying this TCR beta chain has a handful of counts. Its antigen is not known. The source of the sample is a study of high-grade serous ovarian cancer treatment subgroups. Study as a whole: On average, just over 14,000 reads and 6,000 to 8,000 unique TCR beta rearrangements were obtained per sample.

The tumor samples were collected prior to definitive surgery or chemotherapy. Sequencing used immunoSEQ multiplex PCR; TCRdb keeps in-frame clones, though not all of them. The data contain more than 4,500 clones, roughly 62% of them seen just once; the ten biggest clones take up over 12%. Germline V gene lookup returns CDR1 SGHTA and CDR2 FQGNSA. The CDR3 loop spans 13 amino acids. V shed 2 bases and J shed 8 bases, with 10 bases lying between them. Overall study findings and caveats: Different patients shared almost no repertoire; same-patient tumors shared about 0.095 to 0.79.

Sequencing was done on a sample of tumor tissue. The gene calls are TRBV7-2 and TRBJ1-3; D call uncertain. The TCR was taken from a human donor with high-grade serous ovarian cancer. CDR3 in DNA: TGTGCCAGCAGCTTATTAACCTTGGACACCATATATTTT. This sequence encodes CASSLLTLDTIYF.